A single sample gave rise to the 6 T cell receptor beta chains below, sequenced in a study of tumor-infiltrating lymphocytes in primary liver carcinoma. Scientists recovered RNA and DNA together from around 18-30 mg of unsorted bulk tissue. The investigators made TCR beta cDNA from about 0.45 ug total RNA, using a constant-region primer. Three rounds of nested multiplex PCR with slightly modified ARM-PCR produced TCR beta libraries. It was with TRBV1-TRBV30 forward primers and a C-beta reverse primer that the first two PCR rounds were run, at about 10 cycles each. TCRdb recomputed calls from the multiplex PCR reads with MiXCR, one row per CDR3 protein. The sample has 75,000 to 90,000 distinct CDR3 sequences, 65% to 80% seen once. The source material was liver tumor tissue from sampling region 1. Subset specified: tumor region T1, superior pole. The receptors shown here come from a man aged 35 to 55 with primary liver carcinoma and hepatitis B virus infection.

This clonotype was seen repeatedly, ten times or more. The CDR3 region has the DNA TGTGCCAGCAGTGTGTTAGAGGGAGGGCCGAACACCGGGGAGCTGTTTTTT. Translated: CASSVLEGGPNTGELFF. The chain carries TRBV6-1 and TRBJ2-2; 7 bases fit TRBD2. V was pared by 4 bases and J by 0 bases, with 8 bases of the junction left unmatched. CDR1 is MNHNS and CDR2 is SASEGT in the germline V gene. CDR3 length: 17 residues.

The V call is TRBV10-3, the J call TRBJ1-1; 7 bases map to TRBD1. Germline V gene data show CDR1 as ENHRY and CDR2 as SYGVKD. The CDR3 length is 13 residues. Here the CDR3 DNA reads TGTGACGCAGGGGGGGTGCAGAACCGTGAAGCTTTCTTT. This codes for CDAGGVQNREAFF.

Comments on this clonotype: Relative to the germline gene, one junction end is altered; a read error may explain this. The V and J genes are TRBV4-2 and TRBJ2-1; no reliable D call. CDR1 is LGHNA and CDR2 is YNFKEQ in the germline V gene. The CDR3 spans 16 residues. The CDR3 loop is CASSQEARGGYNEEFF. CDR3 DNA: TGTGCTAGCAGCCAAGAGGCCCGAGGCGGCTACAATGAGGAGTTCTTC.

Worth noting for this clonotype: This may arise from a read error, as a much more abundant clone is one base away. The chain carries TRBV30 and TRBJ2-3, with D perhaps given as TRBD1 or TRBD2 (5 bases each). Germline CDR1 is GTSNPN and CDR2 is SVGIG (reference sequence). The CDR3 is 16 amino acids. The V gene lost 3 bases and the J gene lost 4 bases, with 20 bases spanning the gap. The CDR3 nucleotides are TGTGCCTGGAGAGCAATCGACGGGGCAAGGGCAGATACGCAGTATTTT. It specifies CAWRAIDGARADTQYF.

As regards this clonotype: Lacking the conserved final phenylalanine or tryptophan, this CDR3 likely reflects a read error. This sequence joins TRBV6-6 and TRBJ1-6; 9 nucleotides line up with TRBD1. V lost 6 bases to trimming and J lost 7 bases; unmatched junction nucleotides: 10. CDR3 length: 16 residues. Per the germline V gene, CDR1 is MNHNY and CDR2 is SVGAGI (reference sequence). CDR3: CASRPPDRGENSPLHL. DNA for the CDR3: TGTGCCAGCAGACCTCCGGACAGGGGAGAAAATTCACCCCTCCACCTT.

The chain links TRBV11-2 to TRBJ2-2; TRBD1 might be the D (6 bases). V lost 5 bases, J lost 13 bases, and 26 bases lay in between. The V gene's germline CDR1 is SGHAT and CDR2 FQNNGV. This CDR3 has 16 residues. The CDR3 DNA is TGTGCCAGCAGCAACAGACAGGCTTCGAACACCAGGGGGCTGTTTTTT. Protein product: CASSNRQASNTRGLFF.